The entry that follows covers one T cell receptor beta chain sequence. The antigen is undetermined. The data are from a study of tumor and adjacent non-tumor tissue in lung cancer. Study information: About 4.17 million productive TCRbeta reads were obtained per sample on average.

Overall study results and limits: Shorter survival was associated with higher TCR diversity in tumors.

TCRbeta libraries were built with three rounds of nested PCR, modified from ARM-PCR. MiXCR, applied by TCRdb to the multiplex PCR reads, yields one record per CDR3 protein. The sample records over 35,000 distinct CDR3 sequences, 60% being singletons. RNA was extracted from bulk tissue without any cell sorting. This non-tumor lung sample came from over 3 cm beyond the tumor edge. Chemotherapy-naive patients with new lung cancer underwent thoracic surgery in China, August–November 2014. The specimen was distant non-tumor lung tissue. This TCR derives from a man between 50 and 59 years old with non-small cell lung cancer.

The CDR3 protein is CASSPRGGRTDTQYF. In nucleotides, the CDR3 is TGTGCCAGCAGTCCGCGGGGGGGGCGAACAGATACGCAGTATTTT. The rearrangement uses TRBV28 and TRBJ2-3, with 9 bases lining up with TRBD2. Unmatched junction bases numbered 6, after V lost 5 bases and J lost 3 bases. Germline-derived CDR1 and CDR2 are MDHEN and SYDVKM. This CDR3 comprises 15 residues.